This T cell receptor (beta chain) was captured in a study of response to subunit inactivated influenza vaccine (dated by TCRdb to 2017 to 2018). Some background on the complete study: Deep quantitative T cell receptor repertoire profiling was used in the study to track responses to a trivalent subunit inactivated influenza vaccine.

General conclusions and limits of the study: It was suggested by the authors that each seasonal influenza vaccination may recruit only a limited number of new T cells.

The V and J ends are trimmed by 3 bases and 6 bases, leaving 12 bases between them. Counted from cysteine to phenylalanine, this CDR3 has 14 amino acids. Only CDR3 DNA remains: 42 bases, in frame from the first base. As encoded in the germline V gene, CDR1 is KGHSH while CDR2 is LQKENI. For this clonotype: Its antigen target is currently unknown. No quality values exist for individual bases; no much larger clone is one base distant.

The library was obtained by RT-PCR. The sequencer was an Illumina HiSeq 2500. The public reads were quality trimmed at Q25 with fastp and then assembled into clones with MiXCR by TCRdb, keeping productive beta chains. Rows matching on CDR3 protein sequence are summarized as one entry with the most common DNA and genes. The sample table holds under 800,000 distinct CDR3 sequences, of which approximately 15% were seen once. Of the sample, 5.5% to 8% is held by the ten largest clones. The specimen was PBMCs from blood, collected about 14 days before vaccination. This TCR was sampled from a man between 50 and 59 years old who received an inactivated influenza vaccine. Donor details come from another sample of the same person, matched by shared clones. The chain uses TRBV18 and TRBJ1-5; TRBD1 could be the D gene, as 5 bases match. The DNA sequence is as follows: TGTGCCAGCTCACCGGTCCAGGGCGGTCAGCCCCAGCATTTT. Its coded protein is CASSPVQGGQPQHF.